The entry that follows covers one TCR beta chain sequence. The antigen is not known. This entry belongs to a study of glioma-infiltrating T cells after dendritic cell vaccination. Fresh-frozen tumor tissue and more than two years of survival data were available for all. TCRB CDR3 was amplified from 2 ug genomic DNA or less. The protocol was immunoSEQ multiplex PCR, while the TCRdb copy is restricted to in-frame clones and leaves out a portion. The data show fewer than 110,000 clones, roughly 79% seen once. Findings and limits, study-wide: Longer survival after dendritic cell vaccination followed higher pretreatment TIL content. TCR clonality showed no direct relationship with survival.

In germline, CDR1 is MNHNS, CDR2 SASEGT. The CDR3 extends over 14 amino acids. V lost 8 bases, J lost 3 bases, and 17 bases lay in between. V usage is TRBV6-1 and J usage is TRBJ2-7, with a tentative D call TRBD1 (5 bases). The source is a human donor with glioblastoma. Sequenced here: blood, sampled before dendritic cell vaccination. Here the CDR3 DNA reads TGTGCCAGCGAGGACCCTACAAGGGGCTACGAGCAGTACTTC. Translating it yields CASEDPTRGYEQYF.